Below, 18 T cell receptor beta chains from the same sample are listed, as sequenced in a study of patients and donors after allogeneic stem cell transplantation. TCRdb re-called the RT-PCR reads with MiXCR, one entry per CDR3 protein. The sample holds about a million distinct CDR3 sequences, over 15% seen once. Sample: blood, either unsorted or a sorted T cell fraction (not recorded which). All receptors derive from a human donor who was either an allogeneic HSCT recipient or a stem cell or donor lymphocyte infusion donor (not recorded which). It is not recorded whose cells these are; they may come from a transplant donor.

The chain uses TRBV12-5 and TRBJ2-3; D gene uncertain. Trimming took off 9 bases at V and 4 bases at J, with 14 bases between the two ends. This CDR3 contains 13 residues. Germline V lookup: CDR1 LGHNT, CDR2 FRNRAP. For the CDR3, the DNA is TGTGCTAGCGGTCGCGACGTGGCAGATACGCAGTATTTT. Its translation: CASGRDVADTQYF.

The rearrangement uses TRBV2 and TRBJ2-2; D not resolved. V was pared by 10 bases and J by 2 bases, with 17 bases between. The CDR3 sequence is 15 residues long. The germline CDR1 and CDR2 sequences are SNHLY and FYNNEI. The CDR3 nucleotides read TGTGCCACCAAGCAGAATAAGGTTAACACCGGGGAGCTGTTTTTT. This encodes CATKQNKVNTGELFF.

The chain links TRBV5-1 to TRBJ2-5; D is unclear. With 5 bases removed from V and 7 bases from J, the gap between germline ends came to 12 bases. CDR3 size: 12 residues. Germline V gene sequence: CDR1 SGHRS, CDR2 YFSETQ. CDR3 DNA sequence: TGCGCCAGCAGTTGGGATGGGGTGACCCAGTACTTC. Translated, it gives CASSWDGVTQYF.

This clonotype was counted a few times. This sequence joins TRBV29-1 and TRBJ2-6; D might be TRBD2 (6 bases). This CDR3 contains 14 residues. V was cut by 2 bases and J by 3 bases, with 8 bases left in between. Germline V gene sequence: CDR1 SQVTM, CDR2 ANQGSEA. The CDR3 bases are TGCAGCGTTGAAATCGGGAGTGGGGCCAACGTCCTGACTTTC. Protein: CSVEIGSGANVLTF.

This chain joins TRBV12-3 or TRBV12-4 and TRBJ2-1, with no clear D. V lost 7 bases and J lost 0, with 13 bases in between. The CDR3 contains 15 residues. CDR3 amino acids: CASTPTLNSYNEQFF. The CDR3 DNA reads TGTGCCAGCACCCCGACTCTGAACTCCTACAATGAGCAGTTCTTC.

This clonotype was observed a handful of times. The chain joins TRBV7-9 to TRBJ2-1; 8 positions match TRBD2. The CDR3 covers 15 residues. Germline V gives CDR1 SEHNR, CDR2 FQNEAQ (reference sequence). The J segment lost 3 bases and the V segment lost 5 bases, leaving 6 bases of the junction unmatched. The CDR3 loop reads CASSPGAGGYNEQFF. CDR3 nucleotide sequence: TGTGCCAGCAGCCCAGGGGCGGGGGGCTACAATGAGCAGTTCTTC.

This clonotype came up a few times. The rearrangement joins TRBV7-2 to TRBJ1-4, with TRBD1 matching over 8 bases. Germline V gene data show CDR1 as SGHTA and CDR2 as FQGNSA. This CDR3 has 15 residues. Germline trimming cut 4 bases from V and 7 bases from J; bases unmatched to any gene: 8. The CDR3 here is CASSSVIQGAEKLFF. CDR3 bases: TGTGCCAGCAGCTCTGTGATTCAGGGGGCTGAAAAACTGTTTTTT.

This clonotype was detected ten times or more. This chain uses TRBV10-3 with TRBJ1-3; D remains ambiguous. V was pared by 10 bases and J by 0 bases, with 13 bases between. CDR3 length equals 14 residues. CDR1 ENHRY and CDR2 SYGVKD come from the germline V gene. The CDR3 DNA sequence: TGTGCCACCCGATATTCCCACTCTGGAAACACCATATATTTT. Its protein is CATRYSHSGNTIYF.

This chain links TRBV20-1 with TRBJ1-5; D is possibly TRBD1 (6 bases). The V gene lost 5 bases and the J gene lost 0 bases, with 17 bases spanning the gap. Looked up from germline, CDR1 is DFQATT and CDR2 is SNEGSKA (reference sequence). This CDR3 spans 16 amino acids. The CDR3 nucleotides are TGCAGTGCTTATCAATCAGGGGTCGGTAGCAATCAGCCCCAGCATTTT. Translated: CSAYQSGVGSNQPQHF.

This chain connects TRBV29-1 to TRBJ1-2, with D uncertain. CDR1 is SQVTM and CDR2 is ANQGSEA in the germline V gene. CDR3 length: 10 residues. The CDR3, as DNA: TGCACCGCTGGAGGGAATGGCTACACCTTC. It encodes CTAGGNGYTF. The variable domain in full, completed from reference TRBV29-1 and TRBJ1-2, reads SAVISQKPSRDICQRGTSLTIQCQVDSQVTMMFWYRQQPGQSLTLIATANQGSEATYESGFVIDKFPISRPNLTFSTLTVSNMSPEDSSIYLCTAGGNGYTFGSGTRLTVV.

The J gene is TRBJ1-5, the V gene TRBV7-2, with D perhaps matching TRBD1 (5 bases). Trimming cost V 4 bases and J 1 base, with 14 bases left between them. CDR3 length: 16 residues. CDR1 and CDR2 from the germline V gene are SGHTA and FQGNSA. This CDR3 reads CASSYGVKGSNQPQHF. The CDR3 DNA is TGTGCCAGCAGCTACGGGGTCAAGGGGAGCAATCAGCCCCAGCATTTT.

This chain links TRBV20-1 with TRBJ2-7, with D maybe TRBD1 (5 bases). V was shortened by 3 bases and J by 3 bases, with 6 bases between the two germline ends. CDR1 and CDR2 (germline): DFQATT, SNEGSKA (reference sequence). The CDR3 has 11 amino acids. Here the CDR3 reads CSARDIYEQYF. CDR3 bases: TGCAGTGCTAGGGACATCTACGAGCAGTACTTC.

This clonotype came up many times. V is TRBV4-2 and J is TRBJ2-3; D not certain. The CDR3 extends over 15 amino acids. With 0 bases removed from V and 4 bases from J, the gap between germline ends came to 11 bases. Germline V gene data show CDR1 as LGHNA and CDR2 as YNFKEQ. CDR3 amino acids: CASSQELVGADTQYF. CDR3 coding DNA: TGTGCCAGCAGCCAAGAATTAGTGGGCGCAGATACGCAGTATTTT.

The genes are TRBV5-1 and TRBJ1-4; TRBD1 might be the D (6 bases). There are 16 residues in the CDR3. The V and J ends lost 4 bases and 0 bases respectively, with 13 bases between them. Germline-derived CDR1 and CDR2 are SGHRS and YFSETQ. The CDR3 reads CASSVGQPATNEKLFF. The CDR3 region has the DNA TGCGCCAGCAGCGTAGGACAGCCTGCAACTAATGAAAAACTGTTTTTT. Full variable domain (remainder filled in from reference TRBV5-1 and TRBJ1-4): KAGVTQTPRYLIKTRGQQVTLSCSPISGHRSVSWYQQTPGQGLQFLFEYFSETQRNKGNFPGRFSGRQFSNSRSEMNVSTLELGDSALYLCASSVGQPATNEKLFFGSGTQLSVL.

The chain is built from TRBV28 and TRBJ2-7, with a possible D match to TRBD1 (6 bases). The CDR3 totals 15 residues. Trimming cost V 4 bases and J 3 bases, with 16 bases left between them. Germline V gene sequence: CDR1 MDHEN, CDR2 SYDVKM. The CDR3 reads CASSYPSYRDYEQYF. The CDR3 DNA is TGTGCCAGCAGTTACCCTTCGTACAGGGACTACGAGCAGTACTTC.

The V and J genes are TRBV18 and TRBJ2-7, with a weak D call TRBD1 (5 bases). CDR3 length equals 14 residues. Germline V gene sequence: CDR1 KGHSH, CDR2 LQKENI. Trimming removed 3 bases from V and 3 bases from J, with 12 bases in between. The CDR3 sequence: CASSPIQAYYEQYF. The CDR3, as DNA: TGTGCCAGCTCACCGATACAGGCGTACTACGAGCAGTACTTC.

This clonotype was counted a few times. J is TRBJ2-1 and V is TRBV5-1; 9 bases match TRBD2. V lost 3 bases and J lost 0; bases outside the gene matches: 16. The CDR3 is 20 residues long. Germline V CDR1 and CDR2: SGHRS, YFSETQ. The CDR3 here is CASSSYSASGGSSSYNEQFF. The CDR3 region has the DNA TGCGCCAGCAGCTCCTATTCGGCCAGCGGGGGGTCGAGCTCCTACAATGAGCAGTTCTTC.

This rearrangement joins TRBV5-1 to TRBJ2-3; D is perhaps TRBD2 (5 bases). CDR1 SGHRS and CDR2 YFSETQ come from the germline V gene. V lost 5 bases and J lost 0, with 10 bases in between. The CDR3 is 14 residues long. CDR3: CASRRVASTDTQYF. CDR3 DNA sequence: TGCGCCAGCAGGAGGGTCGCCAGCACAGATACGCAGTATTTT.